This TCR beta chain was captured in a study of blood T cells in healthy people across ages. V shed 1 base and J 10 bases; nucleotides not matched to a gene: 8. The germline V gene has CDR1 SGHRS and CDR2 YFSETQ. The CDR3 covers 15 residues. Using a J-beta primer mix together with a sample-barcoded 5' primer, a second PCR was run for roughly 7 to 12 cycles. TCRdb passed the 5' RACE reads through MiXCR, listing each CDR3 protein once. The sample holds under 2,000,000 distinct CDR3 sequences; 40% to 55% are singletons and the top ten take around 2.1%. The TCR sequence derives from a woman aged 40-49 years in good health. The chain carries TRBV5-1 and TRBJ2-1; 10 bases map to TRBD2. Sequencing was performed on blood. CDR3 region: CASSLRVAGGSEQFF. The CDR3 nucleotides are TGCGCCAGCAGCTTGAGGGTAGCGGGGGGATCGGAGCAGTTCTTC.